One T cell receptor beta chain is described in this entry. No antigen is known for it. Each CDR3 protein gets one entry after TCRdb re-called the RACE reads with MiXCR. The repertoire has around 380,000 distinct CDR3 sequences, more than 4.5% of them found once; the top ten carry around 2%. These data belong to a study of human T cells and chemical hapten exposure. Study conclusions and caveats: Versus controls, significantly more large CDR3 similarity clusters arose from expanded TCRs. The study found that PT1 expanded TCR counts correlated positively with patch test score.

CDR3 length: 12 residues. V was shortened by 10 bases and J by 5 bases, with 12 bases between the two germline ends. Germline V lookup: CDR1 MDHEN, CDR2 SYDVKM. Time point reported: patch test 1, 2 weeks after DPC sensitization. The treatment is: therapeutic diphenylcyclopropenone sensitization with weekly scalp DPC. V usage is TRBV28 and J usage is TRBJ1-5; D is possibly TRBD1 (5 bases). The specimen was whole blood, collected in connection with sensitization to the hapten diphenylcyclopropenone (DPC). The sequence was collected from a woman aged 50 to 60 with alopecia areata. Some clones in this sample may be carry-over from other donors' samples. The DNA of the CDR3 is TGTGCCACCGGGGGGGTTTATCAGCCCCAGCATTTT. Translation: CATGGVYQPQHF.